This T cell receptor beta chain is drawn from a study of cytomegalovirus exposure and HLA in healthy donors. About the research overall: There were under 140 million unique TCR beta sequences, drawn from 200 million or so T cells, in an earlier analysis.

Study outcomes and limitations: There were a few CMV-associated chains whose specificity for CMV antigens was confirmed in vitro. Analysis was carried out at a later point, and it linked a missense DCLRE1C variant to TCR beta V- and J-gene trimming.

CDR3 length equals 15 residues. Trimming cost V 7 bases and J 6 bases; bases outside gene matches: 11. The germline CDR1 and CDR2 sequences are LNHDA and SQIVND (reference sequence). A word on this clone: Its target is not known.

Vbeta (60) and Jbeta (13) primers were used in the PCR. Using immunoSEQ multiplex PCR, the repertoire was profiled, and TCRdb retains in-frame clones only, with some absent. The sample includes 98,000 or so clones, around 79% seen only once; the top ten take roughly 5%. The sequence came from a man aged 60-69 years in good health and CMV-seropositive. Sequencing was done on a sample of PBMCs. This chain links TRBV19 with TRBJ2-2, with 7 bases fitting TRBD1. In DNA form, the CDR3 reads TGTGCCAGTATTGATATGGACAGGATGGCCGGGGAGCTGTTTTTT. Translating it yields CASIDMDRMAGELFF.